Below are 23 T cell receptor beta chains sequenced from a single sample in a study of blood T cell repertoires in COVID-19. Assay: immunoSEQ multiplex PCR; the TCRdb copy retains only in-frame clones and omits some. The sample lists hundreds of thousands of clones; over 75% were seen once. The sequencing sample was made of peripheral blood. The receptors were gathered from a man aged 50 to 60 with active or convalescent COVID-19.

V and J are TRBV4-2 and TRBJ2-2, with 8 bases that match TRBD2. The V gene end was trimmed by 0 bases and the J gene end by 4 bases; junction bases not matched to a gene: 10. The CDR3 spans 18 residues. Germline assignment: CDR1 LGHNA and CDR2 YNFKEQ. CDR3 amino acids: CASSQDDSAGEVTGELFF. The CDR3, as DNA: TGTGCCAGCAGCCAAGATGACTCAGCGGGAGAGGTCACCGGGGAGCTGTTTTTT.

The V gene is TRBV12-5, the J gene TRBJ2-1; no clear D gene. In germline, CDR1 is LGHNT, CDR2 FRNRAP. The length of the CDR3 is 12 residues. Trimming left V 1 base short and J 8 bases short, with 6 bases between. This chain's CDR3 is CASGLDIDEQFF. In DNA, the CDR3 is TGTGCTAGTGGTTTGGATATTGATGAGCAGTTCTTC. Full variable domain (outside the CDR3, taken from reference TRBV12-5 and TRBJ2-1): DARVTQTPRHKVTEMGQEVTMRCQPILGHNTVFWYRQTMMQGLELLAYFRNRAPLDDSGMPKDRFSAEMPDATLATLKIQPSEPRDSAVYFCASGLDIDEQFFGPGTRLTVL.

This rearrangement joins TRBV19 to TRBJ2-2; weak D call: TRBD2 (6 bases). Looked up from germline, CDR1 is LNHDA and CDR2 is SQIVND (reference sequence). Deletions cut 4 bases from V and 6 bases from J, with 6 bases between. This CDR3 has 12 amino acids. CDR3 nucleotides: TGTGCCAGTAGTAGGGGGGCCGGGGAGCTGTTTTTT. Its protein is CASSRGAGELFF.

This clone appeared a single time. This sequence joins TRBV5-1 and TRBJ1-5; D gene uncertain. Between the trimmed V and J ends, which lost 2 bases and 0 bases, there was a span of 9 bases. This CDR3 spans 15 amino acids. Germline CDR1 reads SGHRS; CDR2 reads YFSETQ. The DNA for the CDR3 is TGCGCCAGCAGCTTAGGCGGTAATAGCAATCAGCCCCAGCATTTT. Encoded protein: CASSLGGNSNQPQHF.

Written as DNA, the CDR3 is TGCAGCGTTGTTCCCGCCCGGGACAGGGGGCAGGATGAGCAGTTCTTC. It is translated as CSVVPARDRGQDEQFF. The chain has TRBV29-1 and TRBJ2-1; 12 bases fit TRBD1. Germline CDR1 is SQVTM and CDR2 is ANQGSEA. Trimming removed 4 bases from V and 8 bases from J; junction bases left unmatched: 12. The CDR3 is 16 residues long.

The chain couples TRBV9 to TRBJ2-7, with 9 bases that match TRBD2. V lost 0 bases to trimming and J lost 3 bases; unmatched junction nucleotides: 4. CDR1 is SGDLS, CDR2 YYNGEE, per germline. CDR3 size: 15 residues. For the CDR3, the DNA is TGTGCCAGCAGCGTAGCTGCGACTAGCGGCTACGAGCAGTACTTC. Protein product: CASSVAATSGYEQYF.

The V gene is TRBV5-1, the J gene TRBJ2-3; tentatively, D is TRBD1 (5 bases). The CDR3 loop spans 15 amino acids. The germline V gene encodes CDR1 SGHRS and CDR2 YFSETQ. With 6 bases removed from V and 0 bases from J, the gap between germline ends came to 14 bases. The DNA of the CDR3 is TGCGCCAGCACCCTACCAGGGCTAAGCACAGATACGCAGTATTTT. Its protein is CASTLPGLSTDTQYF. Together with reference TRBV5-1 and TRBJ2-3, the CDR3 gives the full variable domain: KAGVTQTPRYLIKTRGQQVTLSCSPISGHRSVSWYQQTPGQGLQFLFEYFSETQRNKGNFPGRFSGRQFSNSRSEMNVSTLELGDSALYLCASTLPGLSTDTQYFGPGTRLTVL.

The J gene is TRBJ1-2, the V gene TRBV28, with 11 bases matching TRBD1. The CDR3 contains 15 residues. The trim removed 4 bases at V and 8 bases at J, leaving 9 bases unmatched. Germline CDR1 and CDR2: MDHEN and SYDVKM. CDR3 residues: CASSSTGTGGVGYTF. Here the CDR3 DNA reads TGTGCCAGCAGTTCCACCGGGACAGGGGGGGTAGGCTACACCTTC.

The V gene is TRBV3-1 (or the pseudogene TRBV3-2), the J gene TRBJ2-5, with D unresolved. This CDR3 has 11 residues. Trimming stripped 8 bases from V and 5 bases from J, with 9 bases between. CDR1 LGHDT and CDR2 YNNKEL come from the germline V gene (reference sequence). The CDR3 bases are TGTGCCAGCGCCCACGCGGAGACCCAGTACTTC. This translates into CASAHAETQYF.

V is TRBV2 and J is TRBJ2-7; 8 bases align to TRBD2. CDR3 length: 16 amino acids. After removal of 6 bases from V and 1 base from J, the junction contained 11 bases not matched to a gene. Germline-derived CDR1 and CDR2 are SNHLY and FYNNEI. This CDR3 is CASSPLQRGTSYEQYF. The CDR3, as DNA: TGTGCCAGCAGCCCCCTTCAGCGGGGGACTTCCTACGAGCAGTACTTC.

CDR3 sequence (DNA): TGCGCCAGCAGCTCAGGACAGGGGGCTTCCTACGAGCAGTACTTC. It yields the protein CASSSGQGASYEQYF. The rearrangement joins TRBV5-1 to TRBJ2-7, with 11 nucleotides matching TRBD1. Germline assignment: CDR1 SGHRS and CDR2 YFSETQ. With V trimmed by 3 bases and J by 1 base, 3 bases remained unmatched. The CDR3 is 15 residues long.

This rearrangement joins TRBV18 to TRBJ2-7; 7 positions match TRBD1. J was trimmed by 8 bases and V by 3 bases; bases with no gene match: 7. The germline gives CDR1 KGHSH, CDR2 LQKENI. This CDR3 region has 13 residues. The CDR3, as DNA: TGTGCCAGCTCACCTGACAGACAGGGACAGCAGTACTTC. Translating gives CASSPDRQGQQYF.

CDR3 DNA: TGTGCCATCAGTGAGTCGTTAGGACAGGGTGAGCAGTACTTC. Protein: CAISESLGQGEQYF. The V and J genes are TRBV10-3 and TRBJ2-7; 8 bases match TRBD1. The CDR3 loop spans 14 amino acids. Germline CDR1 ENHRY, CDR2 SYGVKD. Losses at the gene ends were 0 bases for V and 7 bases for J; bases not matched to a gene: 5.

This rearrangement joins TRBV3-1 (or the pseudogene TRBV3-2) to TRBJ1-2; possibly TRBD1 for D (6 bases). The CDR3 is 15 residues long. Trimming stripped 0 bases from V and 2 bases from J, with 10 bases between. Germline CDR1 LGHDT, CDR2 YNNKEL (reference sequence). This CDR3 is CASSQEDRNNYGYTF. CDR3 nucleotides: TGTGCCAGCAGCCAAGAGGACAGAAACAACTATGGCTACACCTTC.

The chain links TRBV5-4 to TRBJ2-3, with D tentatively TRBD1 (5 bases). The CDR3 totals 16 residues. CDR1 is SGHNT, CDR2 YYREEE, per germline (reference sequence). The V gene lost 2 bases and the J gene lost 2 bases, with 15 bases spanning the gap. CDR3 nucleotides: TGTGCCAGCAGCTTATTATCGAAGGGGTTCACAGATACGCAGTATTTT. It encodes CASSLLSKGFTDTQYF.

CDR3 protein: CASSPSVTGQPQHF. For the CDR3, the DNA is TGTGCCAGCTCGCCAAGTGTAACGGGGCAGCCCCAGCATTTT. The chain carries TRBV18 and TRBJ1-5; D is ambiguous. The CDR3 has 14 residues. V lost 6 bases, J lost 7 bases, and 16 bases lay in between. Looked up from germline, CDR1 is KGHSH and CDR2 is LQKENI.

V is TRBV30 and J is TRBJ1-5, with D unresolved. Looked up from germline, CDR1 is GTSNPN and CDR2 is SVGIG (reference sequence). V was trimmed by 1 base and J by 5 bases, leaving 9 bases between them. The CDR3 runs 13 residues. The CDR3 DNA is TGTGCCTGGAGTGATAGCAACGATCAGCCCCAGCATTTT. Amino acid sequence: CAWSDSNDQPQHF.

This clone was counted a single time. The chain is built from TRBV6-6 and TRBJ2-7; D is perhaps TRBD2 (5 bases). Trimming left V 5 bases short and J 2 bases short, with 13 bases between. CDR1 is MNHNY, CDR2 SVGAGI, per germline (reference sequence). This CDR3 region has 14 residues. CDR3 loop: CASSPVGLTYEQYF. The CDR3 region has the DNA TGTGCCAGCAGTCCCGTTGGACTGACCTACGAGCAGTACTTC.

V and J are TRBV19 and TRBJ1-1, with D possibly TRBD1 on 6 matching bases. V was pared by 3 bases and J by 0 bases, with 14 bases between. Germline CDR1 LNHDA, CDR2 SQIVND (reference sequence). The CDR3 length is 16 residues. The CDR3 DNA sequence: TGTGCCAGTAGTATCCAGGGGACGATAATGAACACTGAAGCTTTCTTT. Translated, it gives CASSIQGTIMNTEAFF.

Concerning this clone: Other nucleotide sequences from this sample produce the same CDR3. The chain carries TRBV12-3 or TRBV12-4 and TRBJ2-5; D call uncertain. V was shortened by 3 bases and J by 5 bases, with 4 bases between the two germline ends. CDR3 length: 11 amino acids. The CDR3 DNA follows: TGTGCCAGCAGTTTTTCGGAGACCCAGTACTTC. Translation gives CASSFSETQYF.

This chain joins TRBV27 and TRBJ2-1; 8 bases align to TRBD2. This CDR3 has 15 residues. V lost 8 bases and J lost 5; bases outside the gene matches: 11. Germline V gene lookup returns CDR1 MNHEY and CDR2 SMNVEV (reference sequence). In nucleotides, the CDR3 is TGTGCCAGCGGGCTTCGGGAGGGGCGGAACAATGAGCAGTTCTTC. Translating gives CASGLREGRNNEQFF.

In this sample, this clone turned up once. The chain recombines TRBV16 with TRBJ2-1; TRBD1 matches at 7 bases. The CDR3 has 14 residues. V dropped 4 bases and J dropped 7; count of bases not matched to a gene: 7. Germline assignment: CDR1 KGHSY and CDR2 FQNENV. CDR3 coding DNA: TGTGCCAGCAGCCCTAAAATGACAGGGAATGAGCAGTTCTTC. Protein sequence: CASSPKMTGNEQFF.

J is TRBJ1-4 and V is TRBV7-9; D might be TRBD1 (5 bases). V dropped 5 bases and J dropped 6 bases, with 10 bases sitting between them. Germline CDR1 SEHNR, CDR2 FQNEAQ (reference sequence). The CDR3 extends over 13 amino acids. The chain's CDR3 is CASSPGTYEKLFF. DNA of the CDR3: TGTGCCAGCAGCCCTGGGACTTATGAAAAACTGTTTTTT.